This T cell receptor beta chain was retrieved from a study of T cell repertoires in cytomegalovirus infection. The wider study: The public TCR beta signatures pointed to both CMV infection and matching HLA type.

TCRdb passed the reads through MiXCR, listing each CDR3 protein once. The sample lists 550,000 to 700,000 distinct CDR3 sequences, 40% occurring once. This clonotype was detected a few times. Its antigen is undetermined. Study results and limitations: The study found HLA-C-restricted CMV-specific TCR beta clonotypes dominating the ex vivo response. Frequencies of public TCR beta families were cumulated, and this identified carriers of CMV plus the relevant HLA.

CDR3 size: 14 residues. V lost 5 bases to trimming and J lost 3 bases, with 11 bases between them. CDR1 and CDR2 (germline): MNHEY, SVGAGI. This sample comprised cultured PBMCs, obtained from culture after CMV antigen stimulation. J is TRBJ1-5 and V is TRBV6-5; D unclear. This TCR came from a human donor in good health (CMV status not recorded). Some clones in this sample may be carry-over from other donors' samples. The CDR3 DNA sequence: TGTGCCAGCAGTCCCACGGCCATCAATCAGCCCCAGCATTTT. Translation: CASSPTAINQPQHF.